Each of the 3 T cell receptor beta chains below was sequenced from the same sample in a study of Graves' ophthalmopathy and Graves' hyperthyroidism. Investigators amplified TCR beta CDR3 regions from RNA transcripts. RT-PCR was first run with HTBI primers, then multiplex PCR in a second round. TCRdb re-derived calls from the multiplex PCR reads in MiXCR, one entry per CDR3 protein. The sample holds around 670,000 distinct CDR3 sequences, approximately 40% seen once. The specimen was peripheral blood. Receptors originate from an adult man with Graves' ophthalmopathy.

V and J are TRBV2 and TRBJ2-3; 10 bases map to TRBD2. V gave up 7 bases and J gave up 2 bases; unmatched junction bases: 6. Germline V gives CDR1 SNHLY, CDR2 FYNNEI. The CDR3 has 15 amino acids. CDR3 amino acids: CASTRLAGITDTQYF. The CDR3 nucleotides read TGTGCCAGCACCCGACTAGCGGGCATCACAGATACGCAGTATTTT.

This clonotype was detected once. A read error may be the cause here, since a much bigger clone is one base away. The genes are TRBV10-3 and TRBJ1-5; D is unclear. Germline lookup yields CDR1 ENHRY and CDR2 SYGVKD. This CDR3 is 18 amino acids long. V lost 5 bases and J 2 bases, leaving 22 bases between the germline ends. CDR3 coding DNA: TGTGCCATCAGTTACCGAGACTTAGGCGTGTCAGGCAATCAGCCCCAGCATTTT. Encoded protein: CAISYRDLGVSGNQPQHF.

The sample holds many counts of this clonotype. This chain connects TRBV7-2 to TRBJ2-5; D uncertain. Trimming stripped 2 bases from V and 4 bases from J, with 11 bases between. CDR1 SGHTA and CDR2 FQGNSA come from the germline V gene. This CDR3 has 14 residues. The CDR3, as DNA: TGTGCCAGCAGCTTAAACCAAGGCCGAGAGACCCAGTACTTC. This sequence encodes CASSLNQGRETQYF.